This T cell receptor beta chain was captured in a study of blood T cell repertoires in COVID-19. Overall study: COVID-19 samples collected from the United States, Italy and Spain covered acute and convalescent phases. Nucleic acid was either cDNA or gDNA, and it came from T cells, B-cell-depleted T cells, or PBMCs.

The ends were cut back, 5 bases at V and 3 bases at J, with 14 bases in the middle. The CDR3 totals 15 residues. Germline CDR1 reads MNHEY; CDR2 reads SMNVEV (reference sequence). Authors' analysis steps: How many nucleated cells were present was estimated from reference gene primer amplification. Some clones are missing from TCRdb's copy, which holds only in-frame ones; the method was immunoSEQ multiplex PCR. From that table come the V and J calls and clone size; the DNA was used to work out D and trimming. Of roughly 410,000 clones in the sample, around 90% were seen once. Material for sequencing was peripheral blood. V is TRBV27 and J is TRBJ2-1, with D unresolved. This clonotype was sampled from a man in his forties with acute or convalescent COVID-19. CDR3 sequence (DNA): TGTGCCAGCAGTCCCCTCGAGTCTAGCTACAATGAGCAGTTCTTC. Amino acids: CASSPLESSYNEQFF.